The clone carrying this TCR beta chain occurred a few times. Its antigen is not known. The sample originates from a study of CD8+CD57+ T cells in acquired aplastic anemia. Looking at the study overall: Mean yield of DNA from sorted CD4+ and CD8+ cells was 3 to 3.5 ug. Study-wide points: Shared by patients and controls, almost 30 CD8+ CDR3s were abundant in patients. Patient and control CD8+ Simpson's diversity was not significantly different.

The CDR3 loop spans 14 amino acids. V shed 5 bases and J 4 bases; nucleotides not matched to a gene: 7. Germline V gene lookup returns CDR1 SEHNR and CDR2 FQNEAQ (reference sequence). Genomic DNA constituted the template upon which TCR beta VDJ and CDR3 profiling was performed. From the reads, TCRdb called clonotypes with MiXCR, one entry per CDR3 protein. The profile shows about 260,000 distinct CDR3 sequences, roughly 82% of them singletons. Patients selected for sequencing had displayed CD8+CD57+ cell expansion by flow cytometry. Each patient gave a blood sample that was collected before any therapy had been received.

This receptor was identified in a human donor with aplastic anemia. This chain uses TRBV7-9 with TRBJ1-2; 7 positions match TRBD1. Material: sorted CD4+, CD8+, or CD8+CD57+ T cells (not recorded which) from PBMCs. This CDR3 reads CASSGTTGSYGYTF. In nucleotides, the CDR3 is TGTGCCAGCAGCGGGACGACAGGGTCCTATGGCTACACCTTC.